The rows below give T cell receptor beta chains drawn from one sample of a study of T cell repertoires in cytomegalovirus infection. TCRdb fed the reads into MiXCR, producing one record per CDR3 protein. Of over 95,000 distinct CDR3 sequences in the sample, roughly 31% are singletons; the top ten hold around two fifths. No cognate antigen is known for these TCRs. The source was CD8+ T cells from cultured PBMCs, collected from culture after CMV antigen stimulation. The receptors were gathered from a human donor in good health (CMV status not recorded). Some clones in this sample may be carry-over from other donors' samples. CDR3s include the opening cysteine and the closing phenylalanine or tryptophan. Each record gives: D gene, J gene, clone size, V gene, CDR3 protein. D genes are given only for firm matches. Part of the rows lack a size; the others show once, few, many or a class for expanded clones.

d_gene: .
j_gene: TRBJ1-1
abundance: .
v_gene: TRBV10-3
CDR3aa: CAISLTGTNTEAFF

d_gene: TRBD2
j_gene: TRBJ2-3
abundance: once
v_gene: TRBV6-1
CDR3aa: CASSESLRGSTDTQYF

d_gene: .
j_gene: TRBJ1-3
abundance: few
v_gene: TRBV4-3
CDR3aa: CASSQLSGNTIYF

d_gene: .
j_gene: TRBJ1-5
abundance: .
v_gene: TRBV5-6
CDR3aa: CASSLGEIAGDQPQHF

d_gene: .
j_gene: TRBJ2-3
abundance: .
v_gene: TRBV6-6
CDR3aa: CATDNGGSTDTQYF

d_gene: .
j_gene: TRBJ2-7
abundance: .
v_gene: TRBV7-9
CDR3aa: CASSLTNTGPEAYEQYF

d_gene: TRBD1
j_gene: TRBJ1-1
abundance: few
v_gene: TRBV12-3/TRBV12-4
CDR3aa: CASSFTYGDRAPFFVSAEAFF

d_gene: .
j_gene: TRBJ2-1
abundance: .
v_gene: TRBV2
CDR3aa: CASSEADSHEQFF

d_gene: .
j_gene: TRBJ2-7
abundance: few
v_gene: TRBV19
CDR3aa: CASSTYRSEQYF

d_gene: .
j_gene: TRBJ2-5
abundance: many
v_gene: TRBV11-2
CDR3aa: CASSLFRKETQYF

d_gene: TRBD1
j_gene: TRBJ1-1
abundance: .
v_gene: TRBV28
CDR3aa: CASAPGGGNTEAFF

d_gene: TRBD2
j_gene: TRBJ2-1
abundance: many
v_gene: TRBV7-2
CDR3aa: CASSFSGGYRYNEQFF

d_gene: .
j_gene: TRBJ1-5
abundance: many
v_gene: TRBV6-6
CDR3aa: CASNLVLREPQHF

d_gene: .
j_gene: TRBJ1-1
abundance: few
v_gene: TRBV12-3/TRBV12-4
CDR3aa: CASSPVSTAEAFF

d_gene: TRBD1
j_gene: TRBJ1-2
abundance: many
v_gene: TRBV7-9
CDR3aa: CASRPEGAHGYTF

d_gene: TRBD1
j_gene: TRBJ2-1
abundance: .
v_gene: TRBV6-1
CDR3aa: CASGGQGAPEGEFF

d_gene: TRBD1
j_gene: TRBJ2-3
abundance: .
v_gene: TRBV9
CDR3aa: CASTYGTASTDTQYF

d_gene: TRBD1
j_gene: TRBJ2-1
abundance: .
v_gene: TRBV6-2/TRBV6-3
CDR3aa: CASSYSGTGGYNEQFF

d_gene: .
j_gene: TRBJ1-6
abundance: few
v_gene: TRBV7-9
CDR3aa: CASSPQGPNSPLHF

d_gene: TRBD2
j_gene: TRBJ2-7
abundance: .
v_gene: TRBV6-6
CDR3aa: CASSYSPAPGGDEQYF

d_gene: .
j_gene: TRBJ2-7
abundance: .
v_gene: TRBV6-1
CDR3aa: CASSEVVTSSYEQYF

d_gene: .
j_gene: TRBJ2-1
abundance: .
v_gene: TRBV7-2
CDR3aa: CASSLQGPRNEQFF

d_gene: .
j_gene: TRBJ1-5
abundance: .
v_gene: TRBV7-2
CDR3aa: CASSLGGYGSNQPRHF

d_gene: TRBD1
j_gene: TRBJ2-7
abundance: many
v_gene: TRBV5-6
CDR3aa: CASSGVGQGTYEQYF

d_gene: .
j_gene: TRBJ1-4
abundance: few
v_gene: TRBV4-1
CDR3aa: CASSQSDARVPNEKLFF